Here is one T cell receptor beta chain with its context. The data were obtained in a study of control samples from healthy donors and cancer patients. The CDR3 has 13 amino acids. Per the germline V gene, CDR1 is SGHNT and CDR2 is YENEEA. Between the trimmed V and J ends, which lost 5 bases and 9 bases, there was a span of 14 bases. Sequenced by immunoSEQ multiplex PCR; TCRdb stores in-frame clones only, minus some. This table holds fewer than 30,000 clones, approximately 90% found once. The TCR sequence derives from a woman in her 40s with lung cancer. The V call is TRBV11-3, the J call TRBJ2-1; D not resolved. What was sequenced was PBMCs. CDR3 protein: CASSPGLTPEQFF. CDR3 DNA: TGTGCCAGCAGCCCCGGATTGACCCCTGAGCAGTTCTTC.